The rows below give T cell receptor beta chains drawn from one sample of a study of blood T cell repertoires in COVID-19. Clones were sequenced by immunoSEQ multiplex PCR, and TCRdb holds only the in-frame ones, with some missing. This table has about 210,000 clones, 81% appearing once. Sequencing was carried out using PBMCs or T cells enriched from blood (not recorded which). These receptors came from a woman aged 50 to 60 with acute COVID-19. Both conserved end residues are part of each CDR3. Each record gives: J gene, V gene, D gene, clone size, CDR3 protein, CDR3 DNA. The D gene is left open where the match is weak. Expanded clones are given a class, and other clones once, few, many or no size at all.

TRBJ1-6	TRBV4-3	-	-	CASSQVSTSPLHF	TGCGCCAGCAGCCAAGTCTCTACTTCACCCCTCCACTTT
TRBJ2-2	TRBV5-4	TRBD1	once	CASSTRTGESTGELFF	TGTGCCAGCAGCACCAGGACAGGGGAGAGCACCGGGGAGCTGTTTTTT
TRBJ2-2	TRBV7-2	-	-	CASSLAIGRSQGELFF	TGTGCCAGCAGCTTAGCTATAGGGAGGTCCCAAGGGGAGCTGTTTTTT
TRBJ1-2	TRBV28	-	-	CASSPWRAGDAYGYTF	TGTGCCAGCAGTCCATGGCGGGCAGGGGACGCCTATGGCTACACCTTC
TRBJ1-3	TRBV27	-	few	CASRRLSSGNTIYF	TGTGCCAGCAGGAGACTGAGCTCTGGAAACACCATATATTTT
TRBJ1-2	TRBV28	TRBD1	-	CASSPPQTGPNYGYTF	TGTGCCAGCAGTCCCCCTCAGACAGGGCCGAACTATGGCTACACCTTC
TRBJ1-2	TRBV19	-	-	CASSMVTGFDYGYTF	TGTGCCAGTAGTATGGTCACAGGGTTCGACTATGGCTACACCTTC
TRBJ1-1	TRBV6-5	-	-	CASSFLSEAFF	TGTGCCAGCAGTTTCTTATCTGAAGCTTTCTTT
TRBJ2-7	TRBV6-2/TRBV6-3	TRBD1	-	CASSLPNRGFTYEQYF	TGTGCCAGCAGCTTACCCAACAGGGGGTTTACCTACGAGCAGTACTTC
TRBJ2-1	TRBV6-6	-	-	CASRSLGRGTYNEQFF	TGTGCCAGCAGGAGCCTAGGGCGGGGCACCTACAATGAGCAGTTCTTC
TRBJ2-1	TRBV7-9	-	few	CASSLDEGDEQFF	TGTGCCAGCAGCTTAGATGAGGGGGATGAGCAGTTCTTC